The sequence of this T cell receptor (beta chain) was determined in a study of T cell repertoires in cytomegalovirus infection (dated by TCRdb to between 2017 and 2020). General notes on the study: Peptide stimulations targeted recently identified HLA-C-restricted CMV epitopes, whose presentation resists viral immunomodulation, together with well-studied HLA-B-restricted epitopes. Because public TCR beta signatures pointed to carriage of CMV infection together with the matching HLA type, the HLA type of each donor mattered for the analysis.

Paper-wide results and their limitations: The ex vivo response was dominated by HLA-C-restricted CMV-specific TCR beta clonotypes, and the single most frequent clonotype in two of eight donors was supplied by these HLA-C-restricted clonotypes. Cumulative frequency of public TCR beta family members discriminated carriers of CMV infection plus the relevant HLA type in this cohort and an independent roughly 320-donor cohort.

The sample's treatment or condition, from its label and the paper: in vitro stimulation with specific CMV peptide epitopes to enrich CMV-specific T cells. This clonotype was recorded a few times. The antigen it recognizes is unknown. No base-level quality is on record; no much larger clone is a single base apart. TCRdb records Illumina HiSeq 1500 as the sequencer. In-frame beta chains were kept once TCRdb had trimmed the public reads at Q25 with fastp and called clones with MiXCR. Rows with one shared CDR3 protein collapse into an entry with the most common genes and DNA. The sample records about 900,000 distinct CDR3 sequences, about a third of which are singletons. The ten largest make up roughly 13% of the sample. The receptor was derived from a human donor in good health (CMV status not recorded). Some clones in this sample may be carry-over from other donors' samples. This specimen was cultured CD8+ T cells from PBMCs, taken from culture after CMV antigen stimulation.

The DNA sequence is TGTGCCAGCAGCTTAGTACCCTTAACTGTCTATGGCTACACCTTC. Translated, this is CASSLVPLTVYGYTF. The chain is encoded by TRBV7-8 joined to TRBJ1-2; the D gene remains uncertain. For CDR1 and CDR2, the germline V gene lists SGHVS and FQNEAQ. The CDR3 measures 15 amino acids from cysteine to phenylalanine. The read is trimmed to its CDR3 DNA, 45 bases read in frame from base 1. The junction shows trimming of 1 base on V and 4 bases on J, plus 13 bases between the germline ends.